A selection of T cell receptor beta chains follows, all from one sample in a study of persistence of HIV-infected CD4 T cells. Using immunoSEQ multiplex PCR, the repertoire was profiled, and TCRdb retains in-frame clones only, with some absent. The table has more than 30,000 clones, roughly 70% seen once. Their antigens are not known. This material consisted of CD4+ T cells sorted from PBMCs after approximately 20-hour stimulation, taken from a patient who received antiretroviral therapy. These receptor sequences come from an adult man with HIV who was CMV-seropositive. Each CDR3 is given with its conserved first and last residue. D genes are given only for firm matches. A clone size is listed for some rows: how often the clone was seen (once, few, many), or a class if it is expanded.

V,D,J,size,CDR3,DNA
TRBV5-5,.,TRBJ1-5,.,CASSPGPAEGNQPQHF,TGTGCCAGCAGCCCCGGTCCCGCGGAAGGCAATCAGCCCCAGCATTTT
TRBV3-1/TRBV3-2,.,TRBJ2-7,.,CASSQEMGGVSYEQYF,TGTGCCAGCAGCCAAGAAATGGGCGGTGTCTCCTACGAGCAGTACTTC
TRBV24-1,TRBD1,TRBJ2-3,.,CATSDLRGDRGTDTQYF,TGTGCCACCAGTGATTTGCGGGGAGACAGGGGCACAGATACGCAGTATTTT
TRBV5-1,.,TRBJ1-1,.,CASSSGVGGTEAFF,TGCGCCAGCAGCTCAGGGGTGGGGGGCACTGAAGCTTTCTTT
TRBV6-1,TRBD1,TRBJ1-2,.,CASSQGARSYGYTF,TGTGCCAGCAGCCAGGGGGCGCGGAGCTATGGCTACACCTTC
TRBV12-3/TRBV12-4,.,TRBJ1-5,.,CASMLGFNQPQHF,TGTGCCAGCATGTTGGGCTTCAATCAGCCCCAGCATTTT
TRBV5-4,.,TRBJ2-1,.,CASSLKANEQFF,TGTGCCAGCAGCCTCAAGGCGAATGAGCAGTTCTTC
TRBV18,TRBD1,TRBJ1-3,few,CASSPPRTGNGNTIYF,TGTGCCAGCTCACCACCGCGGACAGGGAACGGAAACACCATATATTTT
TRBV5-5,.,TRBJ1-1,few,CASSPYTGNTEAFF,TGTGCCAGCAGCCCCTACACTGGGAACACTGAAGCTTTCTTT
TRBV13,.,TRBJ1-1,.,CASSPWNTEAFF,TGTGCCAGCAGCCCGTGGAACACTGAAGCTTTCTTT
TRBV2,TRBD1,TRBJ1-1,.,CASSAGQGDTEAFF,TGTGCCAGCAGTGCGGGACAGGGTGACACTGAAGCTTTCTTT
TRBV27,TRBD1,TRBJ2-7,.,CASSPLAMTGEPYEQYF,TGTGCCAGCAGTCCCCTTGCCATGACAGGGGAACCCTACGAGCAGTACTTC
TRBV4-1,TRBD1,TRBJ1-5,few,CASSLGTGGQPQHF,TGCGCCAGCAGCCTAGGGACAGGGGGTCAGCCCCAGCATTTT
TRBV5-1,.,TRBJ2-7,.,CASSPGASTSYEQYF,TGCGCCAGCAGCCCAGGGGCCTCCACCTCCTACGAGCAGTACTTC
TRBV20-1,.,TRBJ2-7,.,CSASGTAEQYF,TGCAGTGCTAGCGGGACGGCTGAGCAGTACTTC
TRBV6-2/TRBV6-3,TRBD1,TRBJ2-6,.,CASSLGQTITGANVLTF,TGTGCCAGCAGTTTGGGACAGACTATTACTGGGGCCAACGTCCTGACTTTC
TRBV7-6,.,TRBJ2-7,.,CASSLGGSRYEQYF,TGTGCCAGCAGCTTAGGAGGGAGCCGGTACGAGCAGTACTTC
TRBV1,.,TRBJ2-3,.,CTSSQQRGETDTQYF,TGCACCAGCAGCCAGCAGCGGGGGGAGACAGATACGCAGTATTTT
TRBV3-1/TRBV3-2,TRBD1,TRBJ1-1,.,CASSPSQGSLRTEAFF,TGTGCCAGCAGCCCCTCACAGGGGTCTTTGAGGACTGAAGCTTTCTTT
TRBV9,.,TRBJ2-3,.,CASSVWGLSTDTQYF,TGTGCCAGCAGCGTGTGGGGGCTTAGCACAGATACGCAGTATTTT
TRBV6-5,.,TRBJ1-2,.,CASTRQRGEGYTF,TGTGCCAGCACTCGGCAAAGGGGAGAGGGCTACACCTTC
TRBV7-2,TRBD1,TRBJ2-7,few,CASSLAGDRSYEQYF,TGTGCCAGCAGCTTAGCGGGGGACAGATCCTACGAGCAGTACTTC
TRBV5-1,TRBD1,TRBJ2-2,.,CASSLTGTGVTGELFF,TGCGCCAGCAGCCTAACCGGGACAGGGGTTACCGGGGAGCTGTTTTTT
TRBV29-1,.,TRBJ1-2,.,CSVVRQNYGYTF,TGCAGCGTTGTGAGACAGAACTATGGCTACACCTTC
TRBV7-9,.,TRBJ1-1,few,CASNDPRRENTEAFF,TGTGCCAGCAACGACCCCCGCCGGGAAAACACTGAAGCTTTCTTT
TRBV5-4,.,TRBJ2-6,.,CASSLAGLSGANVLTF,TGTGCCAGCAGCTTGGCAGGGCTCTCTGGGGCCAACGTCCTGACTTTC
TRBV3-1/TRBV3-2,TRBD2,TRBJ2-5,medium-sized,CASSPSGGARETQYF,TGTGCCAGCAGCCCTAGCGGGGGGGCTAGGGAGACCCAGTACTTC
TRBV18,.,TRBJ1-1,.,CASSPRGVEGNGNTEAFF,TGTGCCAGCTCACCTCGCGGGGTGGAGGGTAACGGGAACACTGAAGCTTTCTTT
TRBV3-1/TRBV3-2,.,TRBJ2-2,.,CASSPTVTGELFF,TGTGCCAGCAGCCCGACGGTTACCGGGGAGCTGTTTTTT
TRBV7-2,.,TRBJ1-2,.,CASSFFPRHNGGYTF,TGTGCCAGCAGCTTTTTTCCGCGGCACAACGGCGGCTACACCTTC
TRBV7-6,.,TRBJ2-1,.,CASSLAGQRGKEQFF,TGTGCCAGCAGCTTAGCGGGGCAGCGTGGGAAGGAGCAGTTCTTC
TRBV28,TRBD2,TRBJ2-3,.,CASSSLAGGPKDTQYF,TGTGCCAGCAGTTCCTTAGCGGGGGGGCCGAAAGATACGCAGTATTTT
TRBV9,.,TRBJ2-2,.,CASSVRGGNTGELFF,TGTGCCAGCAGCGTGCGCGGCGGGAACACCGGGGAGCTGTTTTTT
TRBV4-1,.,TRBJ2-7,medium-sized,CASSSRASYEQYF,TGCGCCAGCAGCTCCCGGGCCTCCTACGAGCAGTACTTC
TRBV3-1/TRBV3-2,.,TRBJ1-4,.,CASSQAGNEKLFF,TGTGCCAGCAGCCAAGCGGGGAATGAAAAACTGTTTTTT
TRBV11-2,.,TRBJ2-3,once,CASSSKAGRRGTDTQYF,TGTGCCAGCAGCTCAAAGGCGGGGCGGCGGGGCACAGATACGCAGTATTTT
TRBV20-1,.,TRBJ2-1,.,CSATPGTSQFF,TGCAGTGCTACGCCCGGGACCTCCCAGTTCTTC
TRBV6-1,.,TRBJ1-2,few,CASSDVYGYTF,TGTGCCAGCAGTGATGTGTATGGCTACACCTTC
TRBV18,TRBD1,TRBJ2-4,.,CASSPPMGTGYVQYF,TGTGCCAGCTCACCACCAATGGGGACAGGGTATGTTCAGTACTTC
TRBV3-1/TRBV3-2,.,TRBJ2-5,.,CASSQDRIQETQYF,TGTGCCAGCAGCCAAGATCGGATACAAGAGACCCAGTACTTC
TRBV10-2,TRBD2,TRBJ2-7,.,CASSDKASGGNYEQYF,TGCGCCAGCAGTGACAAGGCTAGCGGGGGGAACTACGAGCAGTACTTC
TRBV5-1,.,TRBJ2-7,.,CASSLPGTANGEQYF,TGCGCCAGCAGCTTGCCCGGGACCGCCAATGGCGAGCAGTACTTC
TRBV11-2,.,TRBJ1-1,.,CASSFIKEGTEAFF,TGTGCCAGCAGCTTTATAAAGGAGGGCACTGAAGCTTTCTTT
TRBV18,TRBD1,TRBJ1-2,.,CASSPLPDRGRGYGYTF,TGTGCCAGCTCACCACTTCCCGACAGGGGACGAGGCTATGGCTACACCTTC